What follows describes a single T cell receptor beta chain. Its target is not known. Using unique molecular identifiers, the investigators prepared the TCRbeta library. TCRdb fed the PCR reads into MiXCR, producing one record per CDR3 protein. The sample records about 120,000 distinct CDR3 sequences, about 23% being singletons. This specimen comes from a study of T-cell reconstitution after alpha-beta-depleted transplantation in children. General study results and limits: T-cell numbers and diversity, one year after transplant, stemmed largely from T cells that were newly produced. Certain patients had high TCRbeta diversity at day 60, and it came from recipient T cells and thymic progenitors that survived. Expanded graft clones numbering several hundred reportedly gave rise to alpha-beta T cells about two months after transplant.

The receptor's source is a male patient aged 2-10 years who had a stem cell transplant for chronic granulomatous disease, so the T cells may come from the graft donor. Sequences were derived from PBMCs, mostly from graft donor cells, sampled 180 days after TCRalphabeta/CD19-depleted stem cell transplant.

The DNA for the CDR3 is TGTGCCAGCAGCTCCTCTAGCCAAACACAAGAGACCCAGTACTTC. It is translated as CASSSSSQTQETQYF. The V and J genes are TRBV7-2 and TRBJ2-5, with a tentative D call TRBD2 (5 bases). Germline V gene lookup returns CDR1 SGHTA and CDR2 FQGNSA. The V and J ends lost 4 bases and 2 bases respectively, with 14 bases between them. The CDR3 runs to 15 residues.